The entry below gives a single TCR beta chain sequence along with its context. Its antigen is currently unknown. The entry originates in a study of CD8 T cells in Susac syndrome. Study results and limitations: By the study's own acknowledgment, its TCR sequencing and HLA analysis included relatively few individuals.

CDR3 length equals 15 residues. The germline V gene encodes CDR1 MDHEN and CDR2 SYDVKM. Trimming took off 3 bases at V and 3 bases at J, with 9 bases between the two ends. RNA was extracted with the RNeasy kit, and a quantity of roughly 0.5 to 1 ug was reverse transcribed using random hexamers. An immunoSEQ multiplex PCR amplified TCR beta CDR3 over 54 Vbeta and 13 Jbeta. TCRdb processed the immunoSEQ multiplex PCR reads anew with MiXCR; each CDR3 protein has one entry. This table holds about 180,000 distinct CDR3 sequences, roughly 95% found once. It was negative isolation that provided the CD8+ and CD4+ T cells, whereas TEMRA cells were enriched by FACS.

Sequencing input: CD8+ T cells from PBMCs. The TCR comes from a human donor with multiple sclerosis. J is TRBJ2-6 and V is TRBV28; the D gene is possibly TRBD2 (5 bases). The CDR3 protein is CASSLIRGGANVLTF. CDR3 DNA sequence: TGTGCCAGCAGTTTGATACGGGGTGGGGCCAACGTCCTGACTTTC.